This T cell receptor beta chain is from a study of vaccination and CD4 T cells after COVID-19. At the Johns Hopkins FTIC core, DNA taken from cultured CD4+ T cells was sequenced by way of the Oncomine TCR Beta short-read assay. MiXCR, run by TCRdb on the PCR reads, gives a single entry per CDR3 protein. The sample comprises more than 15,000 distinct CDR3 sequences, around 47% of which are singletons, and 20% to 25% rests with the top ten. This clonotype was counted between two and nine times. The antigen remains undetermined. Per germline, CDR1 MNHNS and CDR2 SASEGT. V was pared by 8 bases and J by 1 base, with 11 bases between. This CDR3 is built from 13 residues. As for time point: late sampling 161 to 241 days after vaccination in three convalescent patients. Indicated treatment: approximately 11-day PBMC culture with coronavirus spike peptide pools or control peptides (ViraFEST assay). Fresh IL-2 medium replaced half the culture medium on days 3 and 7.

Sequencing used CD4+ T cells from blood, cultured in vitro, obtained about 7 months after SARS-CoV-2 vaccination. The V and J genes are TRBV6-1 and TRBJ2-5, with D uncertain. The TCR originated in a human donor who had recovered from COVID-19. Here the CDR3 DNA reads TGTGCCAGCTCCAAGGGCAGCCAAGAGACCCAGTACTTC. The encoded protein is CASSKGSQETQYF.